This TCR beta chain was found in a study of regulatory T cells in long-lasting Graves disease. General study points: Reduced TCR diversity was observed in persistent Graves' patients versus newly diagnosed patients.

This clonotype came up a few times. Its target is not known. Arm-PCR of CDR3 regions and iRepertoire HTBI primers were the basis on which TCR beta libraries were built. MiXCR was run by TCRdb on the multiplex PCR reads, yielding one entry per CDR3 protein. The table lists 410,000 or so distinct CDR3 sequences, 14% to 15% of them singletons. Per the germline V gene, CDR1 is LNHNV and CDR2 is YYDKDF (reference sequence). The ends lost 6 bases at V and 1 base at J; junction bases unmatched: 9. CDR3 length: 16 amino acids. Specified time point: newly diagnosed GD, antithyroid drugs for less than 3 months. PBMC-derived RNA was used for the TCR library. These data also formed part of another study, on T cells in Graves' hyperthyroidism and ophthalmopathy.

This chain joins TRBV15 and TRBJ2-4; TRBD1 aligns across 7 bases. This specimen was peripheral blood mononuclear cells (PBMCs), taken at new diagnosis, from a patient treated with antithyroid drugs. This TCR was recovered from a woman in her twenties or thirties with Graves disease. The CDR3 DNA is TGTGCCACCAGTACGACAGGGAACGTGGCCAAAAACATTCAGTACTTC. Translating it yields CATSTTGNVAKNIQYF.